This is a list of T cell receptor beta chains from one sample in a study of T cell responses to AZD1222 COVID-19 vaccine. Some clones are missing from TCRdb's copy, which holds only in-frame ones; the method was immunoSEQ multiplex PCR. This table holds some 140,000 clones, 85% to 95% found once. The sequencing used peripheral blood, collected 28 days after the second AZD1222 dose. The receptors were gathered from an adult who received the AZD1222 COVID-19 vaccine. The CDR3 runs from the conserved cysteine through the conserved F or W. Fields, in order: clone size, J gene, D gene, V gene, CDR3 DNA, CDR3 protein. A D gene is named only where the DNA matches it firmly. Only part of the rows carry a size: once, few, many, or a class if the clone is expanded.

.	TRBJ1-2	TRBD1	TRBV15	TGTGCCACCAGCCCCCCACTGACAGGGGCCTACTCCGTGTATGGCTACACCTTC	CATSPPLTGAYSVYGYTF
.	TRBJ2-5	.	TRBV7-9	TGTGCCAGCAGCTTAGAAAGGGCGCTAGAGACCCAGTACTTC	CASSLERALETQYF
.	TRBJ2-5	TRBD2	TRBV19	TGTGCCAGTAGTGCCTTCGGGGGGGGAAAGACCCAGTACTTC	CASSAFGGGKTQYF
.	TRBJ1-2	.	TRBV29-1	TGCAGCGTTGAGGAACAGCCTTACACCTTC	CSVEEQPYTF
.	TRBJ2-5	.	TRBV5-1	TGCGCCAGCAGCTTGGGTCTCCGAGCCCAAGAGACCCAGTACTTC	CASSLGLRAQETQYF
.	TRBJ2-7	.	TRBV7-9	TGTGCCAGCAGCCTTATCTACGAGCAGTACTTC	CASSLIYEQYF
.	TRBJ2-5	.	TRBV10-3	TGTGCCATCAGTGAGGCTGGTGGGGAGACCCAGTACTTC	CAISEAGGETQYF
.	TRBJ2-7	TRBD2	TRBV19	TGTGCCAGTAGTATCGGGAGCGGGGTCGCCTACGAGCAGTACTTC	CASSIGSGVAYEQYF
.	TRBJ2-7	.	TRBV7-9	TGTGCCAGCAGCTTAGGACATTCCTACGAGCAGTACTTC	CASSLGHSYEQYF
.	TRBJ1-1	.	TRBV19	TGTGCCAGTAGTATTGGACCACCGGGGACTGAAGCTTTCTTT	CASSIGPPGTEAFF
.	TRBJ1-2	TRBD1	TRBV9	TGTGCCAGCAGCTCCACAGGGGGCGCGGGTAACTATGGCTACACCTTC	CASSSTGGAGNYGYTF
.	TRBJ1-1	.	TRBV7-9	TGTGCCAGCAGCTTAGAATTCACTGAAGCTTTCTTT	CASSLEFTEAFF
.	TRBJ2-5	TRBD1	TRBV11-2	TGTGCCAGCAGCCTAGGGACAGGGGGCAAAAAGACCCAGTACTTC	CASSLGTGGKKTQYF
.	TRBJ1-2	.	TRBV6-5	TGTGCCAGCAGTTACTCAGGGGTAGAAGGCTACACCTTC	CASSYSGVEGYTF
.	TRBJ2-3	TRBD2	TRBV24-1	TGTGCCACCAGTGACCCGAGGAGCGGGGGAACAGATACGCAGTATTTT	CATSDPRSGGTDTQYF
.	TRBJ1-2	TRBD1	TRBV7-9	TGTGCCAGCAGCTTAGGCGGGGGACAGGAGGGTCTCTCTGGCTACACCTTC	CASSLGGGQEGLSGYTF
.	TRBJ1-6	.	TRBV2	TGTGCCAGCAGTGATGGTCTTCGGAATTCACCCCTCCACTTT	CASSDGLRNSPLHF
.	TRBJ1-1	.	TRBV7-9	TGTGCCAGCAGCTACATTTCAAGAGGGCGATTTAACACTGAAGCTTTCTTT	CASSYISRGRFNTEAFF
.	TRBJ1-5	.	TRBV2	TGTGCCAGCAGTGTCAGGGGTCAGCCCCAGCATTTT	CASSVRGQPQHF
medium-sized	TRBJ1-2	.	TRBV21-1	TGTGCCAGCAGGGACCGGCCAGGGGCGGGAGTGGGATCCTATGGCTACACCTTC	CASRDRPGAGVGSYGYTF
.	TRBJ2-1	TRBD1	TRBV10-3	TGTGCCACCCTTCCAGGGGGCGCATACAATGAGCAGTTCTTC	CATLPGGAYNEQFF
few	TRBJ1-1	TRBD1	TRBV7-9	TGTGCCAGCAGCTTAGGACGGCGACAGGGGGCAACTGAAGCTTTCTTT	CASSLGRRQGATEAFF
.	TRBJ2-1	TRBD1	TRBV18	TGTGCCAGCTCACCCTATCGGACAGGTGGCAATGAGCAGTTCTTC	CASSPYRTGGNEQFF
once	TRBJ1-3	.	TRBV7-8	TGTGCCAGCAGCCCCCCGATCAGGAGCCGGGGAAACACCATATATTTT	CASSPPIRSRGNTIYF
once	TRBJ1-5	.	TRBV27	TGTGCCAGCAGTTTATCCCCCTATAATCAGCCCCAGCATTTT	CASSLSPYNQPQHF
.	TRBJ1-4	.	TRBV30	TGTGCCTGGAGTGGGAAGGGGGGGGAGCTGAGAGGAAAACTGTTTTTT	CAWSGKGGELRGKLFF
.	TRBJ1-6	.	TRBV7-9	TGTGCCAGCAGCTTCAGGAGCTCCTATAATTCACCCCTCCACTTT	CASSFRSSYNSPLHF
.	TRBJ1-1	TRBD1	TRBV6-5	TGTGCCAGCAGTTACCACCGGACAGGAGGCGGCGTAGCTTTCTTT	CASSYHRTGGGVAFF
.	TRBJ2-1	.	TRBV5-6	TGTGCCAGCAGCTCAAGGGATTTTAGACTGCTCTACAATGAGCAGTTCTTC	CASSSRDFRLLYNEQFF
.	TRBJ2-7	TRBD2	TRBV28	TGTGCCAGCAGTTACAGGGGAATCGGGACTAGCGGGGGGATTAACTACGAGCAGTACTTC	CASSYRGIGTSGGINYEQYF
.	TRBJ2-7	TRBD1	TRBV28	TGTGCCAGCAGACAAAGAGGGGGCAGGTACGAGCAGTACTTC	CASRQRGGRYEQYF
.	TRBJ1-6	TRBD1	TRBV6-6	TGTGCCAGCAGCGCAGGGGGCTTACCTAATTCACCCCTCCACTTT	CASSAGGLPNSPLHF
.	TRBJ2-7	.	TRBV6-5	TGTGCCAGCAGGGAGAGCTCCTACGAGCAGTACTTC	CASRESSYEQYF
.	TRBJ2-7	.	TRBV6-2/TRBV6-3	TGTGCCAGCAGCTGGGACCTACCATCCTACGAGCAGTACTTC	CASSWDLPSYEQYF
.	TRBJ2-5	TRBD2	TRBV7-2	TGTGCCAGCAGCTTAAGCGGGGGAGAGACCCAGTACTTC	CASSLSGGETQYF